This TCR beta chain appears in the sequencing data of a study of blood T cell repertoires in COVID-19. Study context: Samples came from the United States, Italy and Spain, spanning acute and convalescent COVID-19. T cells, B-cell-depleted T cells, or PBMCs provided the cDNA or gDNA that served as material.

Per the original methods: Scientists estimated how many nucleated cells there were by amplifying reference gene primers. The method was immunoSEQ multiplex PCR; TCRdb's version includes in-frame clones alone and lacks a portion of them. That table is the source of V, J and clone size, and D and trimming were worked out from the DNA. In the table there are 50,000 to 75,000 clones, around 84% of which are singletons. The ends lost 4 bases at V and 4 bases at J; junction bases unmatched: 9. The CDR3 has 15 amino acids. The V gene's germline CDR1 is SGHRS and CDR2 YFSETQ. The chain recombines TRBV5-1 with TRBJ1-2; TRBD1 matches at 8 bases. The sample taken for sequencing was peripheral blood. The TCR sequence derives from a man in his 60s with acute or convalescent COVID-19. The CDR3 spells CASSTPGQAGYGYTF. In nucleotides, the CDR3 is TGCGCCAGCAGCACACCGGGACAGGCAGGCTATGGCTACACCTTC.